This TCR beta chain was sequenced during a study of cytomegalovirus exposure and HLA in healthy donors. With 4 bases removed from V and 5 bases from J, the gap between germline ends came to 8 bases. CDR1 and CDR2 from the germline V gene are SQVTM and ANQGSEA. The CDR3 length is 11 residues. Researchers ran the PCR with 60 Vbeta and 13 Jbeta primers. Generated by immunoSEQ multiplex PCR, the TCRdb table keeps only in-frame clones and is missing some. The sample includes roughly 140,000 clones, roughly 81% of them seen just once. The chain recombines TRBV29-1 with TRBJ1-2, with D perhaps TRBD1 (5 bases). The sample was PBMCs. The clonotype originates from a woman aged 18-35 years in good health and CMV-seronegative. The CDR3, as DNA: TGCAGCGTTGGCGCAGGGTATGGCTACACCTTC. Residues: CSVGAGYGYTF. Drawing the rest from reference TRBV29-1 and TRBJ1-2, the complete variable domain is SAVISQKPSRDICQRGTSLTIQCQVDSQVTMMFWYRQQPGQSLTLIATANQGSEATYESGFVIDKFPISRPNLTFSTLTVSNMSPEDSSIYLCSVGAGYGYTFGSGTRLTVV.